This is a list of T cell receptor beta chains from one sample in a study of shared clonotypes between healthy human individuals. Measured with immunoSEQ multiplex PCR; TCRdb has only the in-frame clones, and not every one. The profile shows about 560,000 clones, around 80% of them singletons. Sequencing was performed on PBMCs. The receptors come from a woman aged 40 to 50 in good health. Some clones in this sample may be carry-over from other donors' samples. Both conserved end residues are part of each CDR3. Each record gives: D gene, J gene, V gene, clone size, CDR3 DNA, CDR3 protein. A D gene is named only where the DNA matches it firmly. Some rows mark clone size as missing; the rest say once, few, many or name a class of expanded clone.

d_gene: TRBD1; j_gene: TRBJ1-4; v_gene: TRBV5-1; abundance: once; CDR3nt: TGCGCCAGCAGCTTGGAACAGGGGGCCAGTGAAAAACTGTTTTTT; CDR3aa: CASSLEQGASEKLFF
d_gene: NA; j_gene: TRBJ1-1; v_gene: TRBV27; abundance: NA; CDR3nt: TGTGCCAGCAGTTTCTCTGGGGGTGGGACTGAAGCTTTCTTT; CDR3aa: CASSFSGGGTEAFF
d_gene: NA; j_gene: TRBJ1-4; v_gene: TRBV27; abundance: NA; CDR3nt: TGTGCCAGCAAGCATAGGAGGGATGAAAAACTGTTTTTT; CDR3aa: CASKHRRDEKLFF
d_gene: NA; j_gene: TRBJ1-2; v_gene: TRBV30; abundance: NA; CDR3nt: TGTGCCTGCTTCACCGGAGGCTACACCTTC; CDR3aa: CACFTGGYTF
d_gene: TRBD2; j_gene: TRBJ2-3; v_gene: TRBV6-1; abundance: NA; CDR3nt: TGTGCCAGCAGTGAGAGTAAGGCGGGAGTTGCGGATACGCAGTATTTT; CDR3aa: CASSESKAGVADTQYF
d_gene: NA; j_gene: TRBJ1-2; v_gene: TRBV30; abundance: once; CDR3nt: TGTGCCTGGAGTCCGGCCCCCCTCTATGGCTACACCTTC; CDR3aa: CAWSPAPLYGYTF
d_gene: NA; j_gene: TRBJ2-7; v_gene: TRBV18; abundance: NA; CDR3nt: TGTGCCAGCTCACCAAGTTCGGGCCCAGATAACGAGCAGTACTTC; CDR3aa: CASSPSSGPDNEQYF
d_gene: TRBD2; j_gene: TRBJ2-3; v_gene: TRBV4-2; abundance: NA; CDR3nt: TGTGCCAGCAGCCAAGTGGCGGGAGCCGATACGCAGTATTTT; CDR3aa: CASSQVAGADTQYF
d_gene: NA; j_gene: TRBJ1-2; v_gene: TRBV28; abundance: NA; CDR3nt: TGTGCCACCAACACAGGGAGCTATGGCTACACCTTC; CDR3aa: CATNTGSYGYTF
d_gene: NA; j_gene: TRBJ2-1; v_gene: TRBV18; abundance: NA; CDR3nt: TGTGCCAGCTCACCACGAGACAGGGAGGTCGATGAGCAGTTCTTC; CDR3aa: CASSPRDREVDEQFF
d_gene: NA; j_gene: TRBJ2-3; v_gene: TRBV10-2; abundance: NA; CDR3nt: TGCGCCAGCAGTGAGCCGGCACTAGCAATCTATAGCACAGATACGCAGTATTTT; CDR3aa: CASSEPALAIYSTDTQYF
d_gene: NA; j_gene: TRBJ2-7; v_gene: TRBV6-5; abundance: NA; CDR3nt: TGTGCCAGCTCCCTAGGGAAGGGTAGCTCCTACGAGCAGTACTTC; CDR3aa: CASSLGKGSSYEQYF
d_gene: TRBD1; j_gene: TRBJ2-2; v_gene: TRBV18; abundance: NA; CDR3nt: TGTGCCAGCTCACAAGACCAGGGACAGATTAACACCGGGGAGCTGTTTTTT; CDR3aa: CASSQDQGQINTGELFF
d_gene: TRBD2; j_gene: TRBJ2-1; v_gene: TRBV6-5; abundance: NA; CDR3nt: TGTGCCAGCAGTTCCGGGAGGGCCAAGTACAATGAGCAGTTCTTC; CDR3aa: CASSSGRAKYNEQFF
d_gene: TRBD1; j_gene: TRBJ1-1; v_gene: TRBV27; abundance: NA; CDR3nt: TGTGCCAGCAAAAAAGGGGGCGCCGGGGACACTGAAGCTTTCTTT; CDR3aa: CASKKGGAGDTEAFF
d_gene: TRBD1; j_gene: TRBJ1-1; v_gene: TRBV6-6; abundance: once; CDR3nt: TGTGCCAGCAGTCCGGGACAGGGCCTCGAAGCTGAAGCTTTCTTT; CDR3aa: CASSPGQGLEAEAFF
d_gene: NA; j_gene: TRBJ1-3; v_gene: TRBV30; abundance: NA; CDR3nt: TGTGCCTGGAGTGTGAGCTCTGGAAACACCATATATTTT; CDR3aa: CAWSVSSGNTIYF
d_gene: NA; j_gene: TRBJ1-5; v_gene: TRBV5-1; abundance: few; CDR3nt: TGCGCCAGCAGCCCAGACAGCAATCAGCCCCAGCATTTT; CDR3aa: CASSPDSNQPQHF
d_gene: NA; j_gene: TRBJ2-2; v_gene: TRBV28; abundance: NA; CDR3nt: TGTGCCAGCAGTTCAGGACAAAACACCGGGGAGCTGTTTTTT; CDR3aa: CASSSGQNTGELFF
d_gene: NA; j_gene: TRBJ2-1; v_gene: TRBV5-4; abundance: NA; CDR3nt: TGTGCCAGCAGCTTGTATCCGCAGGCAACCTACAATGAGCAGTTCTTC; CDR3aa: CASSLYPQATYNEQFF
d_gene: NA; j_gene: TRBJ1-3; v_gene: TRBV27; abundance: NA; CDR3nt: TGTGCCAGCAGTTCTGGGGGTAACACCATATATTTT; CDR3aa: CASSSGGNTIYF
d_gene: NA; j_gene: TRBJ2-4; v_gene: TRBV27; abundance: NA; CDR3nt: TGTGCCAGCAGCCGTTTACTTGGGGTAGCCAAAAACATTCAGTACTTC; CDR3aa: CASSRLLGVAKNIQYF
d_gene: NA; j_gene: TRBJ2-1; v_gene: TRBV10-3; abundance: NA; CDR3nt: TGTGCCATCAGCGGGGGTTCCGGAGCCTACAATGAGCAGTTCTTC; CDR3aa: CAISGGSGAYNEQFF
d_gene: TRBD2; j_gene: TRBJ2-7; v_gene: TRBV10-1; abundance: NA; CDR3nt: TGCGCCAGCAGTGTCCCGGGACTAGCTTGCTACGAGCAGTACTTC; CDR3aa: CASSVPGLACYEQYF
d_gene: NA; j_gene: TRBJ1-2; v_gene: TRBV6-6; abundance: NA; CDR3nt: TGTGCCAGCAGCGGACAAAGGGGCTACACCTTC; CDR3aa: CASSGQRGYTF
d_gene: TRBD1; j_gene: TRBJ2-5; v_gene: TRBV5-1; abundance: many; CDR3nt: TGCGCCAGCAGCAATAGGCCGGGACAGTTACCTCAGACCCAGTACTTC; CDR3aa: CASSNRPGQLPQTQYF